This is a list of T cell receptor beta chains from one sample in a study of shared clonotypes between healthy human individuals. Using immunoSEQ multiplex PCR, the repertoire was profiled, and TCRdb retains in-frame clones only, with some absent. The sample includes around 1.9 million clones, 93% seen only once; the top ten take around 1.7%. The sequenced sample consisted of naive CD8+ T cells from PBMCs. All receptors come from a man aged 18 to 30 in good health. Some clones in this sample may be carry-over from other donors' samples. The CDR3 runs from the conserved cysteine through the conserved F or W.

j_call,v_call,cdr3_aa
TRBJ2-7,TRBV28,CASSPGTGFGYEQYF
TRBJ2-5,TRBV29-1,CSVEGGRYF
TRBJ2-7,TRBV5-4,CASSQAGGAPYEQYF
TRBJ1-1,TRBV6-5,CASSYSGGFEAFF
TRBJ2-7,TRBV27,CASSSQGGSYEQYF
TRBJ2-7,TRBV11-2,CASSSATGGEASYEQYF
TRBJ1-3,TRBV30,CAWRAVQGDSGNTIYF
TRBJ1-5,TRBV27,CASSLGASSHQPQHF
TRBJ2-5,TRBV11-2,CASSLGERGETQYF
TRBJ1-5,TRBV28,CASSFRGFNQPQHF
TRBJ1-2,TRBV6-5,CASSPSSGVYGYTF
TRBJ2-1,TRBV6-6,CASRLGLAGINEQFF
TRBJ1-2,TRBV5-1,CASSPGQAKDGYTF
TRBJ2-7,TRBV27,CASSTDRGYEQYF
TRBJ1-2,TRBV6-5,CASSSSPQHGYTF
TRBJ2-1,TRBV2,CASSLSQSSYNEQFF
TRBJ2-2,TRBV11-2,CASSLVTGSGELFF
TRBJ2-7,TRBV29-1,CSVGRSGPSYEQYF